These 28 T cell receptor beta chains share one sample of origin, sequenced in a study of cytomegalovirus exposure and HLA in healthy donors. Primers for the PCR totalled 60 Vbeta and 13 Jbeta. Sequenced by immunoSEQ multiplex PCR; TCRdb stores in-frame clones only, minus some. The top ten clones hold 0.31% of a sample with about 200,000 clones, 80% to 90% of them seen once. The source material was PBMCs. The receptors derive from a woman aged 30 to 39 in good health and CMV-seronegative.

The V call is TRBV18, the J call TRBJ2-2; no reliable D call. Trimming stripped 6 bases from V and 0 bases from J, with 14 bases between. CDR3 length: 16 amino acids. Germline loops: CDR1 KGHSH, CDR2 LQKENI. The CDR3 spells CASSPNLNANTGELFF. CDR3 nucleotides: TGTGCCAGCTCCCCCAACTTAAACGCGAACACCGGGGAGCTGTTTTTT.

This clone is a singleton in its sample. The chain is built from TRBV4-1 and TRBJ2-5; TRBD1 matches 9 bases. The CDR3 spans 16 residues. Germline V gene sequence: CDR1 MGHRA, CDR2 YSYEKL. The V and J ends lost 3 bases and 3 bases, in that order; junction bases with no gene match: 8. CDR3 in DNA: TGCGCCAGCAGCCATGTGGACAGGGGAAGGGAAGAGACCCAGTACTTC. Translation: CASSHVDRGREETQYF.

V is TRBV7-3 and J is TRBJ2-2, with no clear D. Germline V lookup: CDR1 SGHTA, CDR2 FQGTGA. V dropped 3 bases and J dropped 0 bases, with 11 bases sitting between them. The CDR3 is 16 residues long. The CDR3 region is CASSFGGSSNTGELFF. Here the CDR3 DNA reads TGTGCCAGCAGCTTTGGCGGCAGTTCGAACACCGGGGAGCTGTTTTTT.

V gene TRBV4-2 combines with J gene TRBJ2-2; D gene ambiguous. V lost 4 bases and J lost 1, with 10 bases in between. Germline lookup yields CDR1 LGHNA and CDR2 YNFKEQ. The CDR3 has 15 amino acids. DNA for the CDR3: TGTGCCAGCAGCCCCCGAAGCCAGAACACCGGGGAGCTGTTTTTT. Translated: CASSPRSQNTGELFF.

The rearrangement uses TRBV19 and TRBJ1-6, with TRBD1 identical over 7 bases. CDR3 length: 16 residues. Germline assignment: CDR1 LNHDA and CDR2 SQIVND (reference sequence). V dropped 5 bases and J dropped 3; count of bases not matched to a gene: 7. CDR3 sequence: CASSLSTGNYNSPLHF. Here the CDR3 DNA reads TGTGCCAGTAGTTTATCGACAGGGAACTATAATTCACCCCTCCACTTT.

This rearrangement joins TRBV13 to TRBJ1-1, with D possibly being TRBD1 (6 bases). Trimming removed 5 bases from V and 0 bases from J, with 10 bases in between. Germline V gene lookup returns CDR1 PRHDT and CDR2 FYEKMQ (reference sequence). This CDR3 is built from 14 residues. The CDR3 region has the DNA TGTGCCAGCAGCCCACAGGGTTTGAACACTGAAGCTTTCTTT. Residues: CASSPQGLNTEAFF.

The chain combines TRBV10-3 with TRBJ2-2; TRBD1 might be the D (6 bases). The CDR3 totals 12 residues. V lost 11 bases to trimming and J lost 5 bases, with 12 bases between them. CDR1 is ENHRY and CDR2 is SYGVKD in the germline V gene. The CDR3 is CAAQGLTGELFF. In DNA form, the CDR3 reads TGTGCCGCACAGGGTTTAACCGGGGAGCTGTTTTTT.

The CDR3 region has the DNA TGTGCCAGTAGTACCTGGACTACCTCCCTCGAGCAGTACTTC. The encoded protein is CASSTWTTSLEQYF. The chain is built from TRBV19 and TRBJ2-7; perhaps TRBD2 as D (6 bases). Per the germline V gene, CDR1 is LNHDA and CDR2 is SQIVND (reference sequence). The germline V and J ends were trimmed by 4 bases and 6 bases, with 16 bases remaining between them. The CDR3 loop spans 14 amino acids.

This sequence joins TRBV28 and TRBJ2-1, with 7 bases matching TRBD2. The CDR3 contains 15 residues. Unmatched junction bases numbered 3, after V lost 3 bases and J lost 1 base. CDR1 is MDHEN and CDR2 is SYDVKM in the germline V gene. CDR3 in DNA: TGTGCCAGCAGTTTCGGCGGGGGTTCCTACAATGAGCAGTTCTTC. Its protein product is CASSFGGGSYNEQFF.

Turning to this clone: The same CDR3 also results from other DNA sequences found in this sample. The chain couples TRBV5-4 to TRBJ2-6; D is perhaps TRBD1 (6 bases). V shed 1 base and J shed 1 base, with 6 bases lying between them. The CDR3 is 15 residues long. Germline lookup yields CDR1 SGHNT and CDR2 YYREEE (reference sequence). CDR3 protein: CASSLQGSGANVLTF. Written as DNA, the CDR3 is TGTGCCAGCAGCTTGCAGGGGTCTGGGGCCAACGTCCTGACTTTC.

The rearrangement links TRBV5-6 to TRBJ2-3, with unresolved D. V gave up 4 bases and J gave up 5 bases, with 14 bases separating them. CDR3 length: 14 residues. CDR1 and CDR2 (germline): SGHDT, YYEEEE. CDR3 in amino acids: CASSRDFAGDTQYF. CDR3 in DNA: TGTGCCAGCAGCCGTGACTTCGCTGGAGATACGCAGTATTTT.

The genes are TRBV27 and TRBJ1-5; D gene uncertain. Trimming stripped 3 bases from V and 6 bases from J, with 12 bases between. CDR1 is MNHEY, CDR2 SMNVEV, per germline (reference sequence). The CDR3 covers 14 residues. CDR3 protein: CASSLRGNGQPQHF. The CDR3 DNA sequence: TGTGCCAGCAGTTTGCGGGGAAACGGTCAGCCCCAGCATTTT.

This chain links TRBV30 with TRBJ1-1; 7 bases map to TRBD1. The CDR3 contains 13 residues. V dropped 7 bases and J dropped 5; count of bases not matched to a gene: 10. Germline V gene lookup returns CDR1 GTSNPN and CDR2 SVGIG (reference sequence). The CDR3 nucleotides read TGTGCCTTCCGGGACAGAGGAAATACTGAAGCTTTCTTT. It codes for CAFRDRGNTEAFF.

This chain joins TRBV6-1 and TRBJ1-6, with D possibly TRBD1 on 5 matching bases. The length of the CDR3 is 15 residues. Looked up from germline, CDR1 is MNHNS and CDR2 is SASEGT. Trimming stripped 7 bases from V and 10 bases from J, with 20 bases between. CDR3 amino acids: CASTLGGGYGSPLHF. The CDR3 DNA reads TGTGCCAGCACCCTCGGGGGTGGGTACGGGTCACCCCTCCACTTT.

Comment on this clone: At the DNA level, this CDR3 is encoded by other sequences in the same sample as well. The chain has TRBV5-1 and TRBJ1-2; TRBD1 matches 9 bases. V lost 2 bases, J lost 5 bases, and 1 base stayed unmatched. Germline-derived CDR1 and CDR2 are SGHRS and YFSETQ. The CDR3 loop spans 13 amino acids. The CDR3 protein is CASSFGQGYGYTF. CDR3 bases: TGCGCCAGCAGCTTCGGACAGGGGTATGGCTACACCTTC.

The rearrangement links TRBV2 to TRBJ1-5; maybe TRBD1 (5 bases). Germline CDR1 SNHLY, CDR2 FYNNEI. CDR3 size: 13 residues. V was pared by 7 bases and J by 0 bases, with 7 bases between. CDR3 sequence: CASKGNSNQPQHF. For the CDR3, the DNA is TGTGCCAGCAAGGGGAATAGCAATCAGCCCCAGCATTTT.

The DNA of the CDR3 is TGTGCCATCAGTCAGCGGGAACCCTACAATGAGCAGTTCTTC. Amino acids: CAISQREPYNEQFF. This chain connects TRBV10-3 to TRBJ2-1, with TRBD2 matching over 7 bases. The V gene's germline CDR1 is ENHRY and CDR2 SYGVKD. The V segment lost 5 bases and the J segment 2 bases; nucleotides outside the gene matches: 3. The CDR3 is made up of 14 amino acids.

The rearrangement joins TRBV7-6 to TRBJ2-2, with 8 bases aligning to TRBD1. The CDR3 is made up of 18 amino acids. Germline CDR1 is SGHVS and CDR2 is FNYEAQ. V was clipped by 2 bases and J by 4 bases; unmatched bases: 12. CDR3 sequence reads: CASSLFRGHRGFTGELFF. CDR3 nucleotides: TGTGCCAGCAGCTTATTTCGTGGGCACAGGGGGTTCACCGGGGAGCTGTTTTTT.

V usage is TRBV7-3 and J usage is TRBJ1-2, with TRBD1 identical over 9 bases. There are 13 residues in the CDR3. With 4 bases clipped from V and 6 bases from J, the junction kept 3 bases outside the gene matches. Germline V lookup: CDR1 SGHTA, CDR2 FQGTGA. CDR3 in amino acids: CASSSDRGNGYTF. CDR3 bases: TGTGCCAGCAGCTCGGACAGGGGAAATGGCTACACCTTC.

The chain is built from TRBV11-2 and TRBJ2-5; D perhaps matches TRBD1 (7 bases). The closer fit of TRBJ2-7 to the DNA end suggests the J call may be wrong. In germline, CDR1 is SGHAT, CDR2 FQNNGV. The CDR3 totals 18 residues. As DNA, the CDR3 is TGTGCCAGCAGGAATCCGGGACAGAGCGGGTTCAGCTCCTACGAGCAGTACTTC. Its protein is CASRNPGQSGFSSYEQYF.

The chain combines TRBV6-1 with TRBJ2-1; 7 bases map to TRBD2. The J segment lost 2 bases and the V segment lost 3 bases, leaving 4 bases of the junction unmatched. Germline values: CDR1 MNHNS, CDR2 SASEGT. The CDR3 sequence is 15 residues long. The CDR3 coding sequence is TGTGCCAGCAGTGATCCCCGGGGGGCCTACAATGAGCAGTTCTTC. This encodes CASSDPRGAYNEQFF.

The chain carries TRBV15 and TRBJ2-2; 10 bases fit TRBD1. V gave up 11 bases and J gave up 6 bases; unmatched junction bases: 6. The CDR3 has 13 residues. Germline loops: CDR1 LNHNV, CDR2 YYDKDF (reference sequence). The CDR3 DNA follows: TGTGCCCTCGGGACAGGGGATGCCGGGGAGCTGTTTTTT. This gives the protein CALGTGDAGELFF.

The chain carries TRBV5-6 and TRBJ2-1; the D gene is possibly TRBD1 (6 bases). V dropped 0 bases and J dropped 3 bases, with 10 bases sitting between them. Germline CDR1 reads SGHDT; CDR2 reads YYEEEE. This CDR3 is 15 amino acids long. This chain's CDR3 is CASSLVQGYYNEQFF. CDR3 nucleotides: TGTGCCAGCAGCTTGGTACAGGGCTACTACAATGAGCAGTTCTTC.

Here the CDR3 reads CACRDRGPEAFF. The CDR3 DNA follows: TGTGCCTGTCGGGACAGGGGTCCTGAAGCTTTCTTT. This chain uses TRBV2 with TRBJ1-1; 10 bases fit TRBD1. Germline V gene lookup returns CDR1 SNHLY and CDR2 FYNNEI. The CDR3 has 12 amino acids. Losses at the gene ends were 11 bases for V and 6 bases for J; bases not matched to a gene: 6.

CDR3 region: CASRETGANTGELFF. The DNA of the CDR3 is TGTGCCAGCAGGGAGACAGGCGCGAACACCGGGGAGCTGTTTTTT. The gene calls are TRBV7-8 and TRBJ2-2, with D perhaps TRBD1 (6 bases). This CDR3 has 15 amino acids. The germline CDR1 and CDR2 sequences are SGHVS and FQNEAQ. V lost 6 bases to trimming and J lost 0 bases, with 11 bases between them.

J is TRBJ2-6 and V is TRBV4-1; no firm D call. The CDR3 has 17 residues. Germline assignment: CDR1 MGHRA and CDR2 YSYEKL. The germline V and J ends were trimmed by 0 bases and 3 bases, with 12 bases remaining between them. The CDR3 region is CASSQDSGFGGANVLTF. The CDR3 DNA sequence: TGCGCCAGCAGCCAAGATTCGGGTTTTGGTGGGGCCAACGTCCTGACTTTC.

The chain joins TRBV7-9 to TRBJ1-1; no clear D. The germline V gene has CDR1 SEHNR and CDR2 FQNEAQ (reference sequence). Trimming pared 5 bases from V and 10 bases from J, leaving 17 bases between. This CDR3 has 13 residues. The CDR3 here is CASSTALESRAFF. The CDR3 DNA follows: TGTGCCAGCAGCACTGCATTAGAATCGAGAGCTTTCTTT.

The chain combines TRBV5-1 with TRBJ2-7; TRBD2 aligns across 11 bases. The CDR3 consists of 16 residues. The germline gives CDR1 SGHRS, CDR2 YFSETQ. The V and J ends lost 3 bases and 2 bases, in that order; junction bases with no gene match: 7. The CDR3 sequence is CASSSTGTSGTYEQYF. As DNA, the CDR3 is TGCGCCAGCAGCTCAACCGGGACTAGCGGAACCTACGAGCAGTACTTC.